Listed here are 6 T cell receptor beta chains from one sample, sequenced in a study of cytomegalovirus exposure and HLA in healthy donors. The PCR ran on 60 Vbeta and 13 Jbeta primers. Sequencing used immunoSEQ multiplex PCR; TCRdb keeps in-frame clones, though not all of them. The sample lists 150,000 to 200,000 clones; under 85% were seen once. The sample consisted of PBMCs. The receptors were sampled from a woman in her 30s in good health and CMV-seronegative.

The chain recombines TRBV30 with TRBJ2-1; no reliable D call. Trimming pared 0 bases from V and 0 bases from J, leaving 6 bases between. This CDR3 comprises 14 residues. Germline CDR1 is GTSNPN and CDR2 is SVGIG (reference sequence). CDR3 DNA sequence: TGTGCCTGGAGTGTACTAAGCTCCTACAATGAGCAGTTCTTC. Protein sequence: CAWSVLSSYNEQFF. Full variable domain (rest looked up from reference TRBV30 and TRBJ2-1): SQTIHQWPATLVQPVGSPLSLECTVEGTSNPNLYWYRQAAGRGLQLLFYSVGIGQISSEVPQNLSASRPQDRQFILSSKKLLLSDSGFYLCAWSVLSSYNEQFFGPGTRLTVL.

The chain couples TRBV29-1 to TRBJ2-5; D is possibly TRBD2 (5 bases). Trimming removed 3 bases at V and 1 base at J, with 12 bases between. CDR3 length equals 14 residues. In germline, CDR1 is SQVTM, CDR2 ANQGSEA. In DNA, the CDR3 is TGCAGCGTTGAGAGGCGAGGGTTCCAAGAGACCCAGTACTTC. Amino acids: CSVERRGFQETQYF.

V usage is TRBV6-6 and J usage is TRBJ2-3; maybe TRBD2 (6 bases). CDR1 and CDR2 from the germline V gene are MNHNY and SVGAGI (reference sequence). This CDR3 is 14 amino acids long. V was shortened by 5 bases and J by 2 bases, with 11 bases between the two germline ends. This CDR3 is CASSTGTYTDTQYF. CDR3 bases: TGTGCCAGCAGTACTGGGACTTACACAGATACGCAGTATTTT.

This clone was found once. CDR3: CASSVVGQVNTEAFF. In DNA, the CDR3 is TGTGCCAGCAGCGTAGTGGGACAGGTGAACACTGAAGCTTTCTTT. The chain is built from TRBV9 and TRBJ1-1, with 8 nucleotides matching TRBD1. Germline CDR1 reads SGDLS; CDR2 reads YYNGEE. This CDR3 comprises 15 residues. V lost 0 bases, J lost 0 bases, and 1 base stayed unmatched. Together with reference TRBV9 and TRBJ1-1, the CDR3 gives the full variable domain: DSGVTQTPKHLITATGQRVTLRCSPRSGDLSVYWYQQSLDQGLQFLIQYYNGEERAKGNILERFSAQQFPDLHSELNLSSLELGDSALYFCASSVVGQVNTEAFFGQGTRLTVV.

The chain couples TRBV29-1 to TRBJ2-4; 9 bases are shared with TRBD1. The germline CDR1 and CDR2 sequences are SQVTM and ANQGSEA. The CDR3 contains 15 residues. V lost 6 bases and J lost 4; bases outside the gene matches: 10. The CDR3 DNA follows: TGCAGCGTCCGGGGCCACAGGGGGCCAAAAAACATTCAGTACTTC. Translating it yields CSVRGHRGPKNIQYF.

The rearrangement uses TRBV2 and TRBJ1-1; the D gene is possibly TRBD1 (5 bases). The germline V and J ends were trimmed by 6 bases and 11 bases, with 19 bases remaining between them. This CDR3 has 13 amino acids. CDR1 is SNHLY and CDR2 is FYNNEI in the germline V gene. The CDR3 is CASRTIRGIRAFF. The CDR3 DNA reads TGTGCCAGCAGAACCATTAGGGGTATTCGGGCTTTCTTT.